These 28 T cell receptor beta chains were all obtained from the same sample, sequenced in a study of blood T cell repertoires in COVID-19. Assay used: immunoSEQ multiplex PCR; TCRdb lists only in-frame clones, some missing. The table lists under 400,000 clones, around 90% of them singletons. Sequencing was done on a sample of peripheral blood. The receptors come from a man younger than 30 with active or convalescent COVID-19.

This chain links TRBV18 with TRBJ2-7, with 7 bases identical to TRBD1. The CDR3 spans 14 residues. The J segment lost 2 bases and the V segment lost 4 bases, leaving 5 bases of the junction unmatched. CDR1 KGHSH and CDR2 LQKENI come from the germline V gene. The CDR3: CASSLGQATYEQYF. In DNA, the CDR3 is TGTGCCAGCTCACTTGGACAGGCCACCTACGAGCAGTACTTC.

This chain uses TRBV6-6 with TRBJ2-1, with D perhaps TRBD1 (7 bases). CDR1 is MNHNY, CDR2 SVGAGI, per germline (reference sequence). This CDR3 comprises 11 residues. V dropped 7 bases and J dropped 9 bases, with 10 bases sitting between them. CDR3 nucleotides: TGTGCCAGCATCCAGGGGGGTGAGCAGTTCTTC. This translates into CASIQGGEQFF.

This chain links TRBV2 with TRBJ2-3, with 9 bases lining up with TRBD1. V dropped 6 bases and J dropped 5; count of bases not matched to a gene: 3. The CDR3 consists of 13 residues. Germline CDR1 reads SNHLY; CDR2 reads FYNNEI. The CDR3, as DNA: TGTGCCAGCAGCGGGGACAGGGAAGATACGCAGTATTTT. It codes for CASSGDREDTQYF.

V usage is TRBV18 and J usage is TRBJ1-2, with 7 bases fitting TRBD1. Germline values: CDR1 KGHSH, CDR2 LQKENI. The CDR3 contains 14 residues. Trimming cost V 1 base and J 4 bases; bases outside gene matches: 3. CDR3 protein: CASSPQGQAYGYTF. The DNA for the CDR3 is TGTGCCAGCTCACCACAAGGACAGGCCTATGGCTACACCTTC.

The V call is TRBV29-1, the J call TRBJ1-2, with 10 bases identical to TRBD1. Trimming at V came to 6 bases and at J to 6 bases, leaving 7 bases not matched to a gene. The CDR3 consists of 13 residues. Germline V gene sequence: CDR1 SQVTM, CDR2 ANQGSEA. The CDR3 sequence: CSVGDRGRNGYTF. The CDR3 DNA reads TGCAGCGTCGGGGACAGGGGAAGGAATGGCTACACCTTC.

The chain combines TRBV27 with TRBJ2-1, with 12 bases identical to TRBD2. CDR3 length: 17 amino acids. The ends lost 6 bases at V and 9 bases at J; junction bases unmatched: 15. CDR1 MNHEY and CDR2 SMNVEV come from the germline V gene (reference sequence). The CDR3 sequence is CASSGLLLAGGPFEQFF. The CDR3 DNA is TGTGCCAGCAGCGGCCTTCTCCTAGCGGGGGGGCCTTTTGAGCAGTTCTTC.

V is TRBV19 and J is TRBJ1-1; 10 nucleotides align to TRBD1. This CDR3 has 15 residues. Germline V lookup: CDR1 LNHDA, CDR2 SQIVND (reference sequence). J was trimmed by 5 bases and V by 5 bases; bases with no gene match: 8. The chain's CDR3 is CASSAGQGGGTEAFF. CDR3 sequence (DNA): TGTGCCAGTAGTGCAGGACAGGGGGGAGGTACTGAAGCTTTCTTT.

The genes are TRBV18 and TRBJ1-6; D possibly corresponds to TRBD1 (5 bases). CDR1 and CDR2 (germline): KGHSH, LQKENI. This CDR3 has 15 amino acids. V lost 2 bases and J lost 12, with 17 bases in between. DNA for the CDR3: TGTGCCAGCTCACCAAGATGGGGATACAGGCAACCCCTCCACTTT. This encodes CASSPRWGYRQPLHF.

The V call is TRBV13, the J call TRBJ1-2; the match to TRBD1 covers 7 bases. CDR1 and CDR2 (germline): PRHDT, FYEKMQ (reference sequence). V lost 3 bases, J lost 9 bases, and 10 bases stayed unmatched. The CDR3 contains 14 residues. CDR3 sequence (DNA): TGTGCCAGCAGCTTGGTCGACAGGGTGGGGAGCTACACCTTC. Translating it yields CASSLVDRVGSYTF.

V usage is TRBV28 and J usage is TRBJ2-5; D ambiguous. V was pared by 2 bases and J by 0 bases, with 4 bases between. Looked up from germline, CDR1 is MDHEN and CDR2 is SYDVKM. This CDR3 contains 13 residues. The CDR3 loop reads CASSLPYQETQYF. In DNA form, the CDR3 reads TGTGCCAGCAGTTTACCGTACCAAGAGACCCAGTACTTC.

The count of this clone is one. The rearrangement joins TRBV28 to TRBJ1-2; no firm D call. Germline V gives CDR1 MDHEN, CDR2 SYDVKM. The CDR3 runs 12 residues. Between the trimmed V and J ends, which lost 4 bases and 10 bases, there was a span of 13 bases. CDR3 region: CASSSDGRFYTF. As DNA, the CDR3 is TGTGCCAGCAGTTCCGATGGCCGATTCTACACCTTC.

J is TRBJ2-1 and V is TRBV6-5, with TRBD2 identical over 11 bases. V shed 6 bases and J 5 bases; nucleotides not matched to a gene: 6. Germline V gene data show CDR1 as MNHEY and CDR2 as SVGAGI. The CDR3 runs to 15 residues. CDR3 in amino acids: CASRPGTSGNNEQFF. CDR3 nucleotides: TGTGCCAGCAGACCCGGGACTAGCGGCAACAATGAGCAGTTCTTC.

V gene TRBV28 combines with J gene TRBJ2-1; TRBD2 agrees at 13 bases. V shed 1 base, J shed 4 bases, and the junction held 10 bases outside the gene matches. Per germline, CDR1 MDHEN and CDR2 SYDVKM. CDR3 size: 19 residues. The CDR3 region has the DNA TGTGCCAGCAGTTTATCGGGACTAGCGGGACCAAGAGTTTACAATGAGCAGTTCTTC. Translated: CASSLSGLAGPRVYNEQFF.

This clone was detected only a few times. J is TRBJ1-2 and V is TRBV3-1 (or the pseudogene TRBV3-2), with 9 bases that match TRBD1. Germline lookup yields CDR1 LGHDT and CDR2 YNNKEL (reference sequence). This CDR3 has 13 residues. V dropped 4 bases and J dropped 6; count of bases not matched to a gene: 3. The CDR3 coding sequence is TGTGCCAGCAGCCCCGACAGGGGGGATGGCTACACCTTC. Protein sequence: CASSPDRGDGYTF.

This chain's CDR3 is CASSITGTGAREQYF. The DNA for the CDR3 is TGTGCCAGTAGTATCACCGGGACAGGGGCCCGCGAGCAGTACTTC. The chain joins TRBV19 to TRBJ2-7; 10 bases align to TRBD1. After removal of 3 bases from V and 6 bases from J, the junction contained 8 bases not matched to a gene. The germline gives CDR1 LNHDA, CDR2 SQIVND (reference sequence). This CDR3 comprises 15 residues.

This clone has only one observation. Other DNA sequences from this sample encode an identical CDR3 as well. This sequence joins TRBV28 and TRBJ1-5; D gene unclear. The V and J ends lost 6 bases and 0 bases respectively, with 9 bases between them. The length of the CDR3 is 14 residues. Germline assignment: CDR1 MDHEN and CDR2 SYDVKM. The CDR3 nucleotides are TGTGCCAGCAGAACAGAGTATAGCAATCAGCCCCAGCATTTT. It yields the protein CASRTEYSNQPQHF.

This chain connects TRBV6-2 or TRBV6-3 to TRBJ1-1, with D perhaps TRBD1 (5 bases). V gave up 0 bases and J gave up 2 bases, with 16 bases separating them. CDR1 is MNHEY and CDR2 is SVGEGT in the germline V gene. The CDR3 has 17 amino acids. This chain's CDR3 is CASSYSPGDILNTEAFF. CDR3 in DNA: TGTGCCAGCAGTTACTCCCCGGGGGATATTCTTAACACTGAAGCTTTCTTT.

The CDR3 loop is CASSLRQINEQFF. For the CDR3, the DNA is TGTGCCAGCAGCTTAAGACAGATTAATGAGCAGTTCTTC. The J gene is TRBJ2-1, the V gene TRBV11-2, with D perhaps matching TRBD1 (5 bases). V dropped 2 bases and J dropped 7 bases, with 9 bases sitting between them. The CDR3 is 13 residues long. Germline V lookup: CDR1 SGHAT, CDR2 FQNNGV.

There are a few counts of this clone. The J gene is TRBJ1-2, the V gene TRBV7-3; TRBD1 is a possible D gene (5 bases). The germline gives CDR1 SGHTA, CDR2 FQGTGA. V was pared by 6 bases and J by 8 bases, with 16 bases between. The CDR3 length is 13 residues. Here the CDR3 DNA reads TGTGCCAGCAGTACAGGTTGGGGCGACGGCTACACCTTC. Translation: CASSTGWGDGYTF.

This clone has more than one count but fewer than ten. V gene TRBV5-1 combines with J gene TRBJ1-1; D gene ambiguous. This CDR3 spans 13 amino acids. CDR1 and CDR2 from the germline V gene are SGHRS and YFSETQ. V was cut by 2 bases and J by 7 bases, with 12 bases left in between. The chain's CDR3 is CASSFDPGSEAFF. CDR3 DNA sequence: TGCGCCAGCAGCTTCGATCCAGGTAGTGAAGCTTTCTTT.

This rearrangement joins TRBV9 to TRBJ1-5, with D tentatively TRBD1 (5 bases). Between the trimmed V and J ends, which lost 2 bases and 2 bases, there was a span of 8 bases. Germline lookup yields CDR1 SGDLS and CDR2 YYNGEE. This CDR3 contains 14 residues. DNA of the CDR3: TGTGCCAGCAGCGTTGGGGCTGGCAATCAGCCCCAGCATTTT. Translated: CASSVGAGNQPQHF.

The genes are TRBV14 and TRBJ2-7; 7 bases map to TRBD2. Trimming took 6 bases from V and 0 from J; bases not matched to a gene: 5. The CDR3 spans 14 residues. Germline values: CDR1 SGHDN, CDR2 FVKESK. For the CDR3, the DNA is TGTGCCAGCAGATCGAGCGGGAACTCCTACGAGCAGTACTTC. It translates to CASRSSGNSYEQYF.

V usage is TRBV27 and J usage is TRBJ1-4; D gene ambiguous. V dropped 0 bases and J dropped 3 bases, with 8 bases sitting between them. From germline, CDR1 is MNHEY and CDR2 SMNVEV (reference sequence). CDR3 length: 15 amino acids. The CDR3 nucleotides are TGTGCCAGCAGTTTATCGATTCAGGCTAATGAAAAACTGTTTTTT. Protein: CASSLSIQANEKLFF.

The chain combines TRBV2 with TRBJ1-6, with D maybe TRBD1 (5 bases). V was trimmed by 7 bases and J by 7 bases, leaving 14 bases between them. The CDR3 runs to 14 residues. CDR1 and CDR2 (germline): SNHLY, FYNNEI. CDR3 sequence: CASTKGKRNSPLHF. CDR3 bases: TGTGCCAGCACAAAGGGGAAAAGGAATTCACCCCTCCACTTT.

The gene calls are TRBV6-6 and TRBJ2-7; TRBD1 might be the D (5 bases). The CDR3 is made up of 13 amino acids. Germline lookup yields CDR1 MNHNY and CDR2 SVGAGI (reference sequence). The germline V and J ends were trimmed by 2 bases and 4 bases, with 9 bases remaining between them. CDR3 residues: CASSYPQGYEQYF. The CDR3 bases are TGTGCCAGCAGTTACCCCCAGGGTTACGAGCAGTACTTC.

This chain uses TRBV5-1 with TRBJ1-5; TRBD1 matches at 7 bases. Germline CDR1 SGHRS, CDR2 YFSETQ. The CDR3 contains 14 residues. V shed 4 bases and J 5 bases; nucleotides not matched to a gene: 6. This chain's CDR3 is CASSGRTGHQPQHF. The DNA of the CDR3 is TGCGCCAGCAGCGGACGGACAGGACATCAGCCCCAGCATTTT.

V and J are TRBV6-5 and TRBJ2-5; maybe TRBD1 (6 bases). V lost 6 bases and J 1 base, leaving 9 bases between the germline ends. The CDR3 length is 13 residues. Germline V lookup: CDR1 MNHEY, CDR2 SVGAGI. The CDR3 DNA reads TGTGCCAGCAGCGGCAGGGGCCAAGAGACCCAGTACTTC. Amino acid sequence: CASSGRGQETQYF.

This chain connects TRBV28 to TRBJ2-7; a possible D gene is TRBD2 (5 bases). V lost 2 bases, J lost 4 bases, and 9 bases lay in between. The CDR3 contains 13 residues. Germline loops: CDR1 MDHEN, CDR2 SYDVKM. The DNA of the CDR3 is TGTGCCAGCAGTTTAGCTCGGGGATACGAGCAGTACTTC. Its protein is CASSLARGYEQYF. The whole variable domain, remainder taken from reference TRBV28 and TRBJ2-7, is DVKVTQSSRYLVKRTGEKVFLECVQDMDHENMFWYRQDPGLGLRLIYFSYDVKMKEKGDIPEGYSVSREKKERFSLILESASTNQTSMYLCASSLARGYEQYFGPGTRLTVT.